This TCR beta chain came from a study of early T cells in non-severe SARS-CoV-2 infection (TCRdb year 2021). Regarding the research as a whole: Because TCR sequencing was done on bulk RNA from unsorted whole blood, the alpha and beta chains could not be paired. The study at large found these results: Matching against VDJdb was skewed toward anti-spike CD8 responses, likely underestimated virus-specific expansions, and missed private and CD4 specificities.

This clonotype has more than one count but fewer than ten. Its antigen has not been determined. No base quality values were provided; no much bigger clone lies one nucleotide off. The protocol used for the library was 5' RACE. Instrument on record: NextSeq 500. To correct for sequencing error and PCR bias, the TCR library protocol tagged individual cDNA molecules with unique molecular identifiers. Both TCR alpha and beta chains were sequenced, and tight co-correlation was observed between alpha and beta sequence abundances in each sample. As for the authors' bioinformatics: V gene, J gene and CDR3 annotation of TCR sequences was performed with Decombinator V4. TCRs were defined as expanded if a significant change between any two time points was detected under a Poisson model with p below 0.0001. TCR abundances were normalised to the total number of TCRs sequenced per sample and were expressed as counts per million. MAIT TCRs were defined by TRAV1-2 paired with TRAJ12, TRAJ20 or TRAJ33, and iNKT TCRs by TRAV10 paired with TRAJ18. VDJdb, accessed 1 November 2021, was searched for CMV, EBV and SARS-CoV-2 annotated TCRs, excluding TCRs annotated for multiple antigens. TCRdb redid the processing of the public reads, applying fastp at Q25 and MiXCR, and retained in-frame beta chains. Each entry merges the rows of one CDR3 protein and shows their most common DNA and genes. The V and J calls reflect TCRdb's pipeline rather than the authors' work. Counted in this sample were about 25,000 distinct CDR3 sequences; 4.8% of them appeared once. The ten largest clones capture about 6.2% of the sample.

A case-control design nested within a healthcare worker cohort in London, UK, was used, with weekly nasopharyngeal swab PCR tests and blood sampling performed. Healthcare workers were recruited between 23 and 31 March 2020, during the week of the UK lockdown, and were followed weekly for up to roughly 16 weeks. CDR1 and CDR2 (MRHNA, SNTAGT) derive from the germline V gene. V is cut back by 4 bases and J by 2 bases, with 3 bases in the junction unmatched. Including cysteine and phenylalanine, the CDR3 has 15 amino acids. Only the CDR3 DNA is retained, 45 bases long and in frame from the first base. The specimen sequenced was whole blood. The chain is made from TRBV6-4 and TRBJ2-3; TRBD1 fits 10 bases in the junction. The clonotype originates from an adult who was a healthcare worker with PCR-confirmed SARS-CoV-2 infection or an uninfected control (not recorded which). The CDR3 region: CASSAGTGATDTQYF. The nucleotides are TGTGCCAGCAGTGCCGGGACAGGGGCCACAGATACGCAGTATTTT.